Each of the 22 T cell receptor beta chains below was sequenced from the same sample in a study of blood T cells in healthy people across ages. Primed by a sample-barcoded 5' primer and a J-beta primer mix, a second PCR proceeded for about 6 to 11 cycles. One entry per CDR3 protein results from TCRdb running MiXCR on the 5' RACE reads. The data contain 550,000 to 750,000 distinct CDR3 sequences, over 20% of them seen just once; the ten biggest clones take up about 3.6%. The sample comprised blood. The source of these receptors is a man between 65 and 80 years old in good health.

The CDR3 loop is CASSLIGADSPLHF. In DNA, the CDR3 is TGTGCCAGCAGTTTAATAGGGGCGGATTCACCCCTCCACTTT. The V call is TRBV12-3 or TRBV12-4, the J call TRBJ1-6, with a possible D match to TRBD1 (5 bases). Between the trimmed V and J ends, which lost 2 bases and 8 bases, there was a span of 10 bases. The CDR3 consists of 14 residues.

This clonotype was observed once. The CDR3 coding sequence is TGTGCCAGCAGGAACCCGCAGGGCCCCGGGGCCCAGTACTTC. Its protein is CASRNPQGPGAQYF. The V and J genes are TRBV27 and TRBJ2-5; perhaps D is TRBD1 or TRBD2 (5 bases each). Trimming removed 6 bases from V and 9 bases from J, with 20 bases in between. Germline CDR1 MNHEY, CDR2 SMNVEV (reference sequence). The CDR3 has 14 amino acids.

This clonotype showed up just a few times. This chain connects TRBV5-1 to TRBJ2-7; tentatively, D is TRBD1 (5 bases). The CDR3 is made up of 15 amino acids. Germline values: CDR1 SGHRS, CDR2 YFSETQ. V was shortened by 0 bases and J by 2 bases, with 12 bases between the two germline ends. CDR3 DNA sequence: TGCGCCAGCAGCTTGGACGGTCAGGGTCCCTACGAGCAGTACTTC. This codes for CASSLDGQGPYEQYF.

This chain joins TRBV25-1 and TRBJ2-1, with 7 bases aligning to TRBD2. The V gene end was trimmed by 1 base and the J gene end by 7 bases; junction bases not matched to a gene: 7. CDR3 length: 15 residues. Germline CDR1 MGHDK, CDR2 SYGVNS. The CDR3 nucleotides are TGTGCCAGCAGTGAATGGGCGGGAGTAAGGAATGAGCAGTTCTTC. Protein product: CASSEWAGVRNEQFF.

This clonotype was detected ten times or more. The chain combines TRBV5-1 with TRBJ1-1, with D uncertain. The CDR3 length is 11 residues. Germline V CDR1 and CDR2: SGHRS, YFSETQ. Between the trimmed V and J ends, which lost 3 bases and 3 bases, there was a span of 3 bases. CDR3 DNA sequence: TGCGCCAGCAGCTCGGACACTGAAGCTTTCTTT. Translation gives CASSSDTEAFF.

This clonotype was counted a few times. The chain has TRBV3-1 and TRBJ1-4, with TRBD1 matching over 8 bases. V trimming: 3 bases; J trimming: 8 bases; junction bases outside the gene matches: 8. This CDR3 comprises 15 residues. CDR1 is LGHDT and CDR2 is YNNKEL in the germline V gene (reference sequence). The CDR3 protein is CASSQAGTGREKLFF. CDR3 DNA: TGTGCCAGCAGCCAGGCCGGGACAGGTCGCGAAAAACTGTTTTTT.

The V gene is TRBV12-3 or TRBV12-4, the J gene TRBJ1-4; no reliable D call. Trimming removed 7 bases from V and 3 bases from J, with 9 bases in between. The CDR3 sequence is 13 residues long. The CDR3 DNA follows: TGTGCCAGCAACTGGAAGTCTAATGAAAAACTGTTTTTT. It yields the protein CASNWKSNEKLFF.

This clonotype was detected a few times. The chain couples TRBV11-2 to TRBJ2-1, with 12 nucleotides matching TRBD2. From germline, CDR1 is SGHAT and CDR2 FQNNGV. J was trimmed by 9 bases and V by 10 bases; bases with no gene match: 10. The CDR3 is made up of 14 amino acids. CDR3 protein: CATGRTSGNLEQFF. CDR3 bases: TGTGCCACCGGACGGACTAGCGGGAATCTTGAGCAGTTCTTC. Variable domain in full (rest from reference TRBV11-2 and TRBJ2-1): EAGVAQSPRYKIIEKRQSVAFWCNPISGHATLYWYQQILGQGPKLLIQFQNNGVVDDSQLPKDRFSAERLKGVDSTLKIQPAKLEDSAVYLCATGRTSGNLEQFFGPGTRLTVL.

V is TRBV7-9 and J is TRBJ2-3; D gene uncertain. Trimming cost V 5 bases and J 0 bases, with 15 bases left between them. The CDR3 totals 16 residues. CDR1 and CDR2 from the germline V gene are SEHNR and FQNEAQ (reference sequence). The CDR3 is CASSNRNVASTDTQYF. Written as DNA, the CDR3 is TGTGCCAGCAGCAATCGGAACGTTGCTAGCACAGATACGCAGTATTTT.

This clonotype was counted between two and nine times. J is TRBJ2-7 and V is TRBV5-5, with D unclear. Germline CDR1 SGHKS, CDR2 YYEKEE (reference sequence). This CDR3 region has 15 residues. Deletions cut 1 base from V and 0 bases from J, with 11 bases between. The CDR3 here is CASSLRPPSSYEQYF. For the CDR3, the DNA is TGTGCCAGCAGCTTGAGACCGCCGAGCTCCTACGAGCAGTACTTC.

This clonotype was found a few times. V and J are TRBV5-1 and TRBJ2-1, with a tentative D call TRBD2 (6 bases). Trimming removed 1 base from V and 5 bases from J, with 10 bases in between. The germline V gene encodes CDR1 SGHRS and CDR2 YFSETQ. This CDR3 has 14 residues. CDR3 region: CASSLPGADNEQFF. The CDR3 DNA sequence: TGCGCCAGCAGCTTGCCGGGAGCCGACAATGAGCAGTTCTTC.

This clonotype has a handful of counts. Given the absence of the conserved phenylalanine or tryptophan at the CDR3 end, a read error is likely. This chain links TRBV29-1 with TRBJ1-1; D gene uncertain. This CDR3 comprises 14 residues. Germline CDR1 SQVTM, CDR2 ANQGSEA. Trimming left V 6 bases short and J 5 bases short, with 19 bases between. The CDR3 sequence is CSVSPHGSRTEAFL. In DNA form, the CDR3 reads TGCAGCGTCTCACCTCACGGGTCGAGGACTGAAGCTTTCCTT.

The chain combines TRBV20-1 with TRBJ2-1; 13 bases map to TRBD2. This CDR3 is built from 17 residues. Germline CDR1 is DFQATT and CDR2 is SNEGSKA (reference sequence). J was trimmed by 7 bases and V by 3 bases; bases with no gene match: 12. The CDR3 protein is CSASGTSGRAFVNEQFF. CDR3 DNA sequence: TGCAGTGCTAGTGGTACTAGCGGGAGGGCCTTTGTAAATGAGCAGTTCTTC.

This clonotype was seen more than once but under ten times. V usage is TRBV3-1 and J usage is TRBJ2-3, with 9 bases fitting TRBD1. This CDR3 is 15 amino acids long. The germline V gene has CDR1 LGHDT and CDR2 YNNKEL (reference sequence). J was trimmed by 6 bases and V by 4 bases; bases with no gene match: 8. The CDR3 nucleotides read TGTGCCAGCAGCCCTGGAGGACAGGGGAGGGATACGCAGTATTTT. The encoded protein is CASSPGGQGRDTQYF.

The chain joins TRBV10-3 to TRBJ2-5, with TRBD2 matching over 13 bases. The germline V gene encodes CDR1 ENHRY and CDR2 SYGVKD. The CDR3 runs to 18 residues. V shed 0 bases, J shed 5 bases, and the junction held 9 bases outside the gene matches. The DNA of the CDR3 is TGTGCCATCAGTGAGTCGGGACTAGCGGGATCAGAGGTCGAGACCCAGTACTTC. Residues: CAISESGLAGSEVETQYF.

The rearrangement links TRBV11-2 to TRBJ2-1; 7 bases match TRBD1. Trimming at V came to 5 bases and at J to 6 bases, leaving 4 bases not matched to a gene. Germline lookup yields CDR1 SGHAT and CDR2 FQNNGV. This CDR3 has 13 residues. CDR3 loop: CASSPQGLNEQFF. As DNA, the CDR3 is TGTGCCAGCAGCCCACAGGGGCTCAATGAGCAGTTCTTC.

The chain joins TRBV27 to TRBJ2-2; D possibly corresponds to TRBD1 (7 bases). V dropped 6 bases and J dropped 2 bases, with 16 bases sitting between them. Per the germline V gene, CDR1 is MNHEY and CDR2 is SMNVEV (reference sequence). CDR3 size: 16 residues. CDR3 DNA: TGTGCCAGCAGCCGGGAGACAGGGTCTAACACCGGGGAGCTGTTTTTT. Protein sequence: CASSRETGSNTGELFF.

The chain has TRBV2 and TRBJ2-5, with TRBD2 matching 9 bases. Per germline, CDR1 SNHLY and CDR2 FYNNEI. The J segment lost 6 bases and the V segment lost 7 bases, leaving 6 bases of the junction unmatched. The CDR3 is made up of 13 amino acids. CDR3 nucleotides: TGTGCCAGCACATCTAGCGGGAAGAAGACCCAGTACTTC. Translation gives CASTSSGKKTQYF.

This sequence joins TRBV5-1 and TRBJ2-1; 10 bases match TRBD1. J gave up 6 bases and V 3 bases, and 3 bases lay outside the gene matches. Germline V gene lookup returns CDR1 SGHRS and CDR2 YFSETQ. The CDR3 totals 14 residues. CDR3 sequence reads: CASSWGQGPNEQFF. The CDR3 DNA reads TGCGCCAGCAGCTGGGGACAGGGGCCCAATGAGCAGTTCTTC. Filled out from reference TRBV5-1 and TRBJ2-1, the complete variable domain reads KAGVTQTPRYLIKTRGQQVTLSCSPISGHRSVSWYQQTPGQGLQFLFEYFSETQRNKGNFPGRFSGRQFSNSRSEMNVSTLELGDSALYLCASSWGQGPNEQFFGPGTRLTVL.

This clonotype was seen more than once but under ten times. This CDR3 reads CASRYSTNINEQFF. The CDR3 bases are TGTGCCAGCAGGTATTCCACGAATATAAATGAGCAGTTCTTC. The gene calls are TRBV3-1 and TRBJ2-5; D gene ambiguous. The DNA end is more similar to TRBJ2-1, so the J call may be wrong. Germline CDR1 LGHDT, CDR2 YNNKEL (reference sequence). The CDR3 loop spans 14 amino acids.

Ten or more counts support this clonotype. The chain uses TRBV2 and TRBJ1-4, with a weak D call TRBD1 (6 bases). The CDR3 loop spans 15 amino acids. The germline CDR1 and CDR2 sequences are SNHLY and FYNNEI. Trimming removed 6 bases from V and 3 bases from J, with 14 bases in between. The CDR3 loop is CASRGQQEPNEKLFF. CDR3 DNA: TGTGCCAGCAGGGGACAACAGGAACCTAATGAAAAACTGTTTTTT.

The chain has TRBV6-6 and TRBJ1-2, with D possibly TRBD1 on 6 matching bases. This CDR3 region has 15 residues. With 2 bases removed from V and 7 bases from J, the gap between germline ends came to 17 bases. From germline, CDR1 is MNHNY and CDR2 SVGAGI (reference sequence). This chain's CDR3 is CASSYIEGGHGGYTF. As DNA, the CDR3 is TGTGCCAGCAGTTACATCGAAGGGGGGCACGGTGGCTACACCTTC.